One TCR beta chain is described in this entry. This clonotype was observed a handful of times. The antigen it binds to is not known. It may be a read error: a sequence one base away is much more abundant. This sample was taken from a study of blood T cells in healthy people across ages (dated by TCRdb to between 2015 and 2016). Regarding the study in general: Template switching captured roughly one uniquely barcoded TCR beta cDNA molecule per two T cells in model experiments. The donors were split into four age groups: young (average 16 years), middle-aged (roughly 39), aged (approximately 60) and long-lived (over 80). Using deep sequencing normalized with unique cDNA molecular identifiers, the study measured how TCR beta repertoire diversity changes with age. To avoid experimental bias, donors of different ages were spread randomly across the sequencing lanes. Using the same blood draw, the study looked at two additional independent replicas of 1 million unique cDNA reads for two donors, one aged 18 to 30 and the other aged 80 or older.

Paper-wide results and their limitations: Conclusive comparison of naive and antigen-experienced compartments was prevented by the profiling of bulk unsorted PBMCs. Estimates of total diversity from one million sequenced T cells were regarded as lower bounds and underestimates. Compared with the aged group, the long-lived group had more naive CD4+ T cells, fewer expanded clones and increased TCR diversity, suggesting age selection. Observed TCR beta diversity per million T cells fell roughly linearly with age, and a significant reduction was already apparent by age around 40. There was a strong correlation between observed TCR beta diversity and the percentage of naive T cells measured by flow cytometry. Because donor CMV infection status was unknown, age-related changes in expanded clonotypes were potentially confounded.

The roughly 39 donors, aged 6 to 90 years, were systemically healthy Caucasian individuals from Russia. Each donor gave 8 to 10 milliliters of peripheral blood, drawn into EDTA-treated Vacutainer tubes. Ficoll-Paque density-gradient centrifugation was used to isolate PBMCs, with at least 7 million per sample. Trizol reagent was used to extract total RNA from PBMCs, with at least 5.5 micrograms per sample. The percentages of naive CD45RAhigh/CD27high T cells were determined by flow cytometry on a PBMC aliquot from every donor. CDR1 and CDR2 (DFQATT, SNEGSKA) derive from the germline V gene (reference sequence). The V end gives up 1 base and the J end 4 bases, leaving 0 bases in the junction not matched to a gene. The CDR3 spans 13 residues, from the cysteine through the phenylalanine. CDR3 DNA only is kept here, 39 bases in frame from base 1. Preparation of the library involved 5' RACE. TCRdb lists the instrument as Illumina HiSeq 2500. A second PCR of roughly 7 to 11 cycles was performed with a sample-barcoded 5' primer and a J-beta primer mix. A unique molecular identifier was introduced onto each TCR beta cDNA molecule by a template-switch 5' adaptor carrying 12 random nucleotides. At least 3 million CDR3-containing paired-end reads were obtained from each sample. All of the RNA was converted into first-strand cDNA using the Mint cDNA synthesis kit, with a TRBC-specific oligonucleotide serving as the primer. After uracil-DNA glycosylase treatment, a first 18-cycle PCR used universal primers M1SS and BC2_uni_R on all cDNA. The study's own analysis went as follows. For normalization, 1 million high-quality reads were randomly selected from each sample, with every read carrying a distinct molecular identifier. Instead of being binned into consensus sequences, reads with shared molecular identifiers were discarded. CDR3 identification, clonotype clustering and error correction used MiTCR with a Q25 quality threshold and the strictest error-elimination algorithm. A nonparametric unseen species model using Euler transformation provided a lower-bound estimate of total TCR beta diversity. The public sequencing data were trimmed at Q25 with fastp and processed into clonotypes with MiXCR by TCRdb, which kept only in-frame beta chains. Every entry covers one CDR3 protein and lists the most common genes and DNA from its rows. The V and J calls were determined by TCRdb, not by the authors. The sample contains 1.5 million to 2 million distinct CDR3 sequences, roughly 27% of them found a single time. Over 7% of the sample lies in the top ten.

The sequence came from a woman aged 30 to 39 in good health. Sequences were obtained from blood. The V and J genes are TRBV20-1 and TRBJ2-7, with 11 bases in between that match TRBD2. Here is the DNA: TGCAGTGCTAGAGCTAGCGGGAGGTACGAGCAGTACTTC. This translates into CSARASGRYEQYF.